The 4 T cell receptor beta chains listed next were all sequenced from one sample in a study of OX40 agonist ivuxolimab in advanced cancers. Here immunoSEQ multiplex PCR was the method, and the copy in TCRdb shows in-frame clones only, minus some. There are around 26,000 clones in the sample; about 86% occur only once, and approximately 31% lies in the top ten. The sequencing used CD4+ or CD8+ T cells sorted from blood, collected in a trial of the OX40 agonist ivuxolimab. The receptors come from an adult with an advanced solid tumor such as melanoma, head and neck, liver or kidney cancer.

A word on this clone: Other nucleotide sequences in the sample specify the same CDR3. The V and J genes are TRBV28 and TRBJ1-5, with D perhaps TRBD1 (5 bases). Trimming pared 1 base from V and 1 base from J, leaving 8 bases between. This CDR3 spans 15 amino acids. CDR1 MDHEN and CDR2 SYDVKM come from the germline V gene. CDR3 coding DNA: TGTGCCAGCAGTTTATACCAGGGCAGCAATCAGCCCCAGCATTTT. It encodes CASSLYQGSNQPQHF. Full variable domain (missing parts from reference TRBV28 and TRBJ1-5): DVKVTQSSRYLVKRTGEKVFLECVQDMDHENMFWYRQDPGLGLRLIYFSYDVKMKEKGDIPEGYSVSREKKERFSLILESASTNQTSMYLCASSLYQGSNQPQHFGDGTRLSIL.

This rearrangement joins TRBV28 to TRBJ1-3, with unresolved D. The length of the CDR3 is 13 residues. V was clipped by 7 bases and J by 0 bases, with 7 bases between them. Germline assignment: CDR1 MDHEN and CDR2 SYDVKM. As DNA, the CDR3 is TGTGCCAGCACAGGCAACTCTGGAAACACCATATATTTT. Amino acid sequence: CASTGNSGNTIYF.

The table lists this clone with a count of one. The chain joins TRBV11-1 to TRBJ1-4; D is undetermined. CDR1 and CDR2 from the germline V gene are SGHAT and FQDESV (reference sequence). The V gene lost 3 bases and the J gene lost 7 bases, with 12 bases spanning the gap. This CDR3 spans 14 amino acids. The CDR3 coding sequence is TGTGCCAGCAGCTTGAGGGCTGAGAGTGAAAAACTGTTTTTT. The encoded protein is CASSLRAESEKLFF.

This clone was counted only a few times. This rearrangement joins TRBV27 to TRBJ2-7; 9 positions agree with TRBD2. The CDR3 has 14 amino acids. Germline-derived CDR1 and CDR2 are MNHEY and SMNVEV (reference sequence). The V and J ends lost 6 bases and 7 bases, in that order; junction bases with no gene match: 10. The CDR3 region has the DNA TGTGCCAGCAGCCTGTGGCGGGGGGGTTCGGAGCAGTACTTC. This gives the protein CASSLWRGGSEQYF.